The rows below give T cell receptor beta chains drawn from one sample of a study of blood T cell repertoires in COVID-19. Sequencing was performed with immunoSEQ multiplex PCR; in TCRdb, only in-frame clones are kept and a portion is missing. This sample carries 400,000 to 450,000 clones, about nine tenths of them seen once, and the ten largest clones take roughly 12%. The material sequenced was peripheral blood. The receptors originated from a woman aged 45 to 65 with COVID-19, enrolled during active disease. Both conserved end residues are part of each CDR3. The D gene is left open where the match is weak. Only part of the rows carry a size: once, few, many, or a class if the clone is expanded.

cdr3_nt: TGTGCCAGCAGCTCTACAGGGAGCGGCGAGCAGTACTTC; cdr3_aa: CASSSTGSGEQYF; d_call: -; v_call: TRBV7-3; j_call: TRBJ2-7; clone_size: -
cdr3_nt: TGTGCCAGCAGCCCGACTCACAGGGGTCGGGGAACCTACAATGAGCAGTTCTTC; cdr3_aa: CASSPTHRGRGTYNEQFF; d_call: TRBD1; v_call: TRBV7-9; j_call: TRBJ2-1; clone_size: -
cdr3_nt: TGTGCCAGCAGCGGAGCAGGGGCTATTGAGACCCAGTACTTC; cdr3_aa: CASSGAGAIETQYF; d_call: -; v_call: TRBV9; j_call: TRBJ2-5; clone_size: -
cdr3_nt: TGCGCCAGCAGCTTGAGGGGTAGCTCCTATAATTCACCCCTCCACTTT; cdr3_aa: CASSLRGSSYNSPLHF; d_call: -; v_call: TRBV5-1; j_call: TRBJ1-6; clone_size: once
cdr3_nt: TGTGCCACCACCTTTGGGACAGTTTCTGGAAACACCATATATTTT; cdr3_aa: CATTFGTVSGNTIYF; d_call: TRBD1; v_call: TRBV10-3; j_call: TRBJ1-3; clone_size: -
cdr3_nt: TGTGCCAGCAGTATAGACAGGGGGGGAGAGACCCAGTACTTC; cdr3_aa: CASSIDRGGETQYF; d_call: TRBD1; v_call: TRBV27; j_call: TRBJ2-5; clone_size: -
cdr3_nt: TGTGCCAGCTTGTCGGGGGGTCTGAACGAGCAGTACTTC; cdr3_aa: CASLSGGLNEQYF; d_call: TRBD2; v_call: TRBV18; j_call: TRBJ2-7; clone_size: -
cdr3_nt: TGTGCCAGCAGCCTAGGGACAGGGTTGAACACTGAAGCTTTCTTT; cdr3_aa: CASSLGTGLNTEAFF; d_call: TRBD1; v_call: TRBV7-2; j_call: TRBJ1-1; clone_size: once
cdr3_nt: TGTGCCAGCAGTTCCCCCAGACTCCCCTACGAGCAGTACTTC; cdr3_aa: CASSSPRLPYEQYF; d_call: -; v_call: TRBV27; j_call: TRBJ2-7; clone_size: -
cdr3_nt: TGTGCCAGCAGCCAAGGACTAGAAGAGACCCAGTACTTC; cdr3_aa: CASSQGLEETQYF; d_call: -; v_call: TRBV3-1/TRBV3-2; j_call: TRBJ2-5; clone_size: -
cdr3_nt: TGTGCCAGCAGCGTAGGGCCCCTCTCCTACAATGAGCAGTTCTTC; cdr3_aa: CASSVGPLSYNEQFF; d_call: -; v_call: TRBV9; j_call: TRBJ2-1; clone_size: -
cdr3_nt: TGTGCCAGCTCACCCGGACAGGGTGGAGTGTATGGCTACACCTTC; cdr3_aa: CASSPGQGGVYGYTF; d_call: TRBD1; v_call: TRBV18; j_call: TRBJ1-2; clone_size: -
cdr3_nt: TGTGCCAGTAGTGAGGGGCGGGGCACTGAAGCTTTCTTT; cdr3_aa: CASSEGRGTEAFF; d_call: -; v_call: TRBV19; j_call: TRBJ1-1; clone_size: -
cdr3_nt: TGTGCCACCAGTGATTTAGGGCAGGGGTATGACGGGGAGCTGTTTTTT; cdr3_aa: CATSDLGQGYDGELFF; d_call: -; v_call: TRBV24-1; j_call: TRBJ2-2; clone_size: -
cdr3_nt: TGTGCCTGGAACGAGAAAGGAGGGAACTGGCAGCCCCAGCATTTT; cdr3_aa: CAWNEKGGNWQPQHF; d_call: -; v_call: TRBV30; j_call: TRBJ1-5; clone_size: few
cdr3_nt: TGTGCCAGCAGGGGCCCCCAAAACGAGCAGTACTTC; cdr3_aa: CASRGPQNEQYF; d_call: -; v_call: TRBV7-9; j_call: TRBJ2-7; clone_size: -